This T cell receptor (beta chain) stems from a study of blood T cells in healthy people across ages (dated by TCRdb to between 2014 and 2017). Some background on the complete study: In model experiments, template switching captured roughly one uniquely barcoded TCR beta cDNA molecule for every two T cells. Using deep sequencing normalized with unique cDNA molecular identifiers, the study measured how TCR beta repertoire diversity changes with age. Donors were grouped into four age groups: young (average 16 years), middle-aged (39), aged (around 60) and long-lived (about 90). To avoid experimental bias, donors of different ages were distributed randomly across sequencing lanes. For two donors (one aged 18 to 30 and one aged 80 or older), the study analyzed two additional independent replicas of 1 million unique cDNA reads from the same blood draw. What the study reported, not specific to this receptor: Observed TCR beta diversity per million T cells fell roughly linearly with age, and a significant reduction was already apparent by age roughly 40. There was a strong correlation between observed TCR beta diversity and the percentage of naive T cells measured by flow cytometry. Estimates of total diversity based on one million sequenced T cells were regarded as lower bounds and as underestimates. Since profiling was done on bulk unsorted PBMCs, naive and antigen-experienced compartments could not be conclusively compared. The long-lived group showed more naive CD4+ T cells, fewer expanded clones and increased TCR diversity than the aged group, suggesting age selection. Because the CMV infection status of the donors was unknown, age-related changes in expanded clonotypes may potentially have been confounded.

The protocol used for the library was 5' RACE. These reads were obtained on an Illumina HiSeq 2500. A second PCR of roughly 7 to 11 cycles was performed with a sample-barcoded 5' primer and a J-beta primer mix. Each TCR beta cDNA molecule received a unique molecular identifier from a template-switch 5' adaptor carrying 12 random nucleotides. Each sample yielded at least 3 million CDR3-containing paired-end reads. All of the RNA was converted into first-strand cDNA using the Mint cDNA synthesis kit, with a TRBC-specific oligonucleotide serving as the primer. Following uracil-DNA glycosylase treatment, a first 18-cycle PCR with universal primers M1SS and BC2_uni_R was performed on all cDNA. Under the source paper's analysis protocol: For normalization, 1 million high-quality reads, each with a distinct molecular identifier, were randomly selected from each sample. Reads with shared molecular identifiers were discarded instead of being binned into consensus sequences. MiTCR, set to a Q25 quality threshold and the strictest error-elimination algorithm, was used for CDR3 identification, clonotype clustering and error correction. A nonparametric unseen species model with Euler transformation was used to estimate lower-bound total TCR beta diversity. TCRdb passed the public sequencing reads through fastp at Q25 and MiXCR, retaining productive beta sequences. Entries are consolidated by CDR3 protein sequence, retaining the most common genes and DNA. The authors' filters were not applied to this entry. This sample gives approximately 800,000 distinct CDR3 sequences in total; about 62% of them show up just once. Of the sample, about a quarter is held by the ten largest clones.

About this clonotype: The antigen it recognizes is unknown. Base qualities are not recorded, but no much larger clone differs from it by a single base.

Systemically healthy Caucasian individuals from Russia, around 39 in total and aged about 6 to 100 years, were included as donors. Approximately 9.3 milliliters of peripheral blood were drawn from each donor into EDTA-treated Vacutainer tubes. Ficoll-Paque density-gradient centrifugation was used to isolate PBMCs, with at least 6.5 million per sample. Trizol reagent was used to extract total RNA from PBMCs, with at least 6 micrograms per sample. For every donor, flow cytometry on a PBMC aliquot measured the percentage of naive CD45RAhigh/CD27high T cells. Between the V and J ends, shortened by 7 bases and 0 bases respectively, the junction contains 9 bases. The CDR3 runs 12 residues from the cysteine to the phenylalanine. Kept here is only the CDR3 DNA, which spans 36 bases and is read in frame from base 1. CDR1 and CDR2 are drawn from the germline V gene: SQVTM, ANQGSEA.

The specimen sequenced was blood. This clonotype originated in a man younger than 45 in good health. The rearranged chain carries TRBV29-1 and TRBJ1-1, with the D gene uncertain. The nucleotides read TGCAGCGACATGAATCTGAACACTGAAGCTTTCTTT. This translates into CSDMNLNTEAFF.